This T cell receptor beta chain stems from a study of beta chain features in type 1 diabetes. This clone was seen more than once but under ten times. The study reverse transcribed the entire isolated RNA, so it sequenced expressed TCRB transcripts. Profiled with immunoSEQ multiplex PCR; TCRdb holds only in-frame clones, not every one. The table lists some 250,000 clones, 25% to 30% of them singletons. Germline CDR1 SGDLS, CDR2 YYNGEE. V lost 9 bases and J lost 6; bases outside the gene matches: 11. This CDR3 has 14 amino acids. The chain is built from TRBV9 and TRBJ2-2; 7 bases align to TRBD1. The sequencing sample was made of central memory CD4+ T cells from blood. The TCR originated in a man in his thirties or forties in good health. The CDR3 DNA sequence: TGTGCCACTAGTCCGGACAGGTTTGCCGGGGAGCTGTTTTTT. Translating gives CATSPDRFAGELFF. Together with reference TRBV9 and TRBJ2-2, the CDR3 gives the full variable domain: DSGVTQTPKHLITATGQRVTLRCSPRSGDLSVYWYQQSLDQGLQFLIQYYNGEERAKGNILERFSAQQFPDLHSELNLSSLELGDSALYFCATSPDRFAGELFFGEGSRLTVL.